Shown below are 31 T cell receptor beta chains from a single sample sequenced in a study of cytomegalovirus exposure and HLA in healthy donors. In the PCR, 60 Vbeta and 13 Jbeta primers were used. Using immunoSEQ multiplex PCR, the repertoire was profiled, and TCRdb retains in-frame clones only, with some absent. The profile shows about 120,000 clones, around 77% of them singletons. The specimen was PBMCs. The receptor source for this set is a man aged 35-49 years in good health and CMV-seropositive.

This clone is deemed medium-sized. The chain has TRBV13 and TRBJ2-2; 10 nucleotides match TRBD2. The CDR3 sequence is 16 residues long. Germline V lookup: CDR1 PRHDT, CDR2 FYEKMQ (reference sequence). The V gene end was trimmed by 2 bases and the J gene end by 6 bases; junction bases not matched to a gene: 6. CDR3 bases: TGTGCCAGCAGCTTAAAGCGGGGGGGCCTAGCCGGGGAGCTGTTTTTT. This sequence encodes CASSLKRGGLAGELFF.

CDR3 DNA: TGTGCCAGCAGCCGCCGCAATGTTCCTGAGGGAACTTCCTACGAGCAGTACTTC. Translating gives CASSRRNVPEGTSYEQYF. This chain joins TRBV7-2 and TRBJ2-7, with D perhaps matching TRBD2 (5 bases). CDR3 length: 18 amino acids. Germline values: CDR1 SGHTA, CDR2 FQGNSA. The V end lost 5 bases, the J end lost 1 base, and 24 bases lay between the germline ends.

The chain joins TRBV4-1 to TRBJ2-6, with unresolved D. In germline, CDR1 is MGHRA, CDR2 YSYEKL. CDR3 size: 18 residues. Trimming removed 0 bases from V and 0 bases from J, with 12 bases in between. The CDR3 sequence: CASSQEPPSSSGANVLTF. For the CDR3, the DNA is TGCGCCAGCAGCCAAGAACCGCCGTCTAGCTCTGGGGCCAACGTCCTGACTTTC.

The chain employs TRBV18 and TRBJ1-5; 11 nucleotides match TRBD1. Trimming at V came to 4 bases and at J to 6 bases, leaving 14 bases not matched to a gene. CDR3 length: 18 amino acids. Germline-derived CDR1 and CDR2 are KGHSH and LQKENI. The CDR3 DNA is TGTGCCAGCTCACACTTAAATTTTGGGACAGGGGGGGTTCAGCCCCAGCATTTT. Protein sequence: CASSHLNFGTGGVQPQHF.

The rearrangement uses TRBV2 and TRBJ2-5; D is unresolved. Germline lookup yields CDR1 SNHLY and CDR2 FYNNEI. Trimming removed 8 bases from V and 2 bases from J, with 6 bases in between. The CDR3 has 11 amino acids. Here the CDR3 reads CASAKQETQYF. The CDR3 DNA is TGTGCCAGCGCTAAACAAGAGACCCAGTACTTC.

In DNA form, the CDR3 reads TGTGCCAGCAGCGCGGGTTCCACTGAAGCTTTCTTT. This translates into CASSAGSTEAFF. The chain recombines TRBV7-9 with TRBJ1-1; D not certain. Germline-derived CDR1 and CDR2 are SEHNR and FQNEAQ (reference sequence). This CDR3 spans 12 amino acids. Trimming took off 5 bases at V and 4 bases at J, with 8 bases between the two ends.

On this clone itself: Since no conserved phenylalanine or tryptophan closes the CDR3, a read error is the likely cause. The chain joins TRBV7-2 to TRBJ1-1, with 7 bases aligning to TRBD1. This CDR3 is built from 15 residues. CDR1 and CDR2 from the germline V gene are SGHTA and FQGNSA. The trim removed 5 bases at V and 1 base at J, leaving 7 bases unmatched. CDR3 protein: CASSRRQGANTEAFL. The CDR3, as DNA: TGTGCCAGCAGCCGACGACAGGGTGCGAACACTGAAGCTTTCCTT.

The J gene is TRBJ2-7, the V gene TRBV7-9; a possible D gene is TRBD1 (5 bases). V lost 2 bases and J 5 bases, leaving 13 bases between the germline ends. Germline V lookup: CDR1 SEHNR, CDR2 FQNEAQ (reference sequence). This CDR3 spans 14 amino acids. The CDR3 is CASSLLAGRNEQYF. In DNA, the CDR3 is TGTGCCAGCAGCTTATTGGCAGGGCGAAACGAGCAGTACTTC. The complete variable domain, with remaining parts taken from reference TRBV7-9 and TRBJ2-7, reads DTGVSQNPRHKITKRGQNVTFRCDPISEHNRLYWYRQTLGQGPEFLTYFQNEAQLEKSRLLSDRFSAERPKGSFSTLEIQRTEQGDSAMYLCASSLLAGRNEQYFGPGTRLTVT.

This CDR3 reads CASSFSSGGETQYF. In nucleotides, the CDR3 is TGTGCCAGCAGCTTTTCTAGCGGGGGGGAGACCCAGTACTTC. This chain uses TRBV7-2 with TRBJ2-5, with 11 bases lining up with TRBD2. Losses at the gene ends were 3 bases for V and 5 bases for J; bases not matched to a gene: 2. The CDR3 runs 14 residues. Germline CDR1 and CDR2: SGHTA and FQGNSA.

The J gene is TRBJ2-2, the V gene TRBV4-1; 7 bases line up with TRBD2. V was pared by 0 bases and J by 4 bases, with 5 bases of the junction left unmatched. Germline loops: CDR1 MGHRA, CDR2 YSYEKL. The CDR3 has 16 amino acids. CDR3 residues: CASSQEAGEGTGELFF. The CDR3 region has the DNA TGCGCCAGCAGCCAAGAGGCCGGGGAGGGCACCGGGGAGCTGTTTTTT.

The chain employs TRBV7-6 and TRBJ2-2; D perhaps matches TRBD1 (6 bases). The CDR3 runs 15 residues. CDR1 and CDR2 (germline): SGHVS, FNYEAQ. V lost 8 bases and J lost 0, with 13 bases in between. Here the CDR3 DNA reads TGTGCCAGCGGCAACAGGGCGCCGAACACCGGGGAGCTGTTTTTT. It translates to CASGNRAPNTGELFF.

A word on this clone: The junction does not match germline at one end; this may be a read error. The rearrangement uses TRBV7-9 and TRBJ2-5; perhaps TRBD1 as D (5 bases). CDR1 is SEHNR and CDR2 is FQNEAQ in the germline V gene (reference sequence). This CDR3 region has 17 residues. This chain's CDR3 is CSSSSYRQGAHQETQYF. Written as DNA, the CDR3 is TGTTCCAGCAGCTCGTATAGGCAGGGCGCACACCAAGAGACCCAGTACTTC.

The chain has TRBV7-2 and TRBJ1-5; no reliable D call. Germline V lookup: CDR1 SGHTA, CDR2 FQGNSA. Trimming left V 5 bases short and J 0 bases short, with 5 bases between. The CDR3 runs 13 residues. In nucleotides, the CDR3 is TGTGCCAGCAGCCGGGATAGCAATCAGCCCCAGCATTTT. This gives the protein CASSRDSNQPQHF. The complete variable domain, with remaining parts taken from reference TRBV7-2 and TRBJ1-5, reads GAGVSQSPSNKVTEKGKDVELRCDPISGHTALYWYRQSLGQGLEFLIYFQGNSAPDKSGLPSDRFSAERTGGSVSTLTIQRTQQEDSAVYLCASSRDSNQPQHFGDGTRLSIL.

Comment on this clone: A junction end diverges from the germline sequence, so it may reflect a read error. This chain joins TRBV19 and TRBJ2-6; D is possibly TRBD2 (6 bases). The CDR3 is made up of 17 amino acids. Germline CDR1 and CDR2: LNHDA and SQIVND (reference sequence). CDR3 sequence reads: CASRRGRDKSGANGLTF. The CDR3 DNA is TGTGCCAGCCGGAGGGGCAGGGATAAGTCTGGGGCCAACGGCCTGACTTTC.

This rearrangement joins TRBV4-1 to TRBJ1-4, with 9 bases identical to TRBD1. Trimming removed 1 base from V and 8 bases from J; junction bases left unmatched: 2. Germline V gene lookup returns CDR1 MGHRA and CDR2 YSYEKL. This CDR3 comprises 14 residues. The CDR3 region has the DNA TGCGCCAGCAGCCAAGGGACAGGGGACGAAAAACTGTTTTTT. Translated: CASSQGTGDEKLFF.

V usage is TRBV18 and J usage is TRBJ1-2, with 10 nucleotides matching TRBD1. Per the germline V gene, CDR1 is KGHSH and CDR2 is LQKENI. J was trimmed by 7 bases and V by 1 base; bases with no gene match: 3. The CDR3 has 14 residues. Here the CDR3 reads CASSPRDRGSGYTF. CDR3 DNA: TGTGCCAGCTCACCACGGGACAGGGGTAGTGGCTACACCTTC.

The CDR3 region has the DNA TGTGCCAGCAGCCTACTGGACAGGAACACCGGGGAGCTGTTTTTT. This translates into CASSLLDRNTGELFF. The chain links TRBV5-8 to TRBJ2-2, with TRBD1 as a possible D gene (6 bases). The CDR3 totals 15 residues. Between the trimmed V and J ends, which lost 4 bases and 1 base, there was a span of 11 bases. The V gene's germline CDR1 is SGHTS and CDR2 YDEGEE.

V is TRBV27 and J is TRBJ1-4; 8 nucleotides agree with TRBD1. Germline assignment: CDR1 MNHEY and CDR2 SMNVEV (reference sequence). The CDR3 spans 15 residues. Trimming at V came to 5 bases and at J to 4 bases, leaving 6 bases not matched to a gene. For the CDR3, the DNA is TGTGCCAGCAGTAGAGGGACAGGACTTAATGAAAAACTGTTTTTT. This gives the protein CASSRGTGLNEKLFF.

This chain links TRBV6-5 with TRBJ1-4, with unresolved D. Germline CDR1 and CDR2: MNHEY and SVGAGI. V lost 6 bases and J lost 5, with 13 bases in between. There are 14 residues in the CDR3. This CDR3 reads CASSQSRGNEKLFF. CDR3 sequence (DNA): TGTGCCAGCAGCCAGTCCCGAGGAAATGAAAAACTGTTTTTT.

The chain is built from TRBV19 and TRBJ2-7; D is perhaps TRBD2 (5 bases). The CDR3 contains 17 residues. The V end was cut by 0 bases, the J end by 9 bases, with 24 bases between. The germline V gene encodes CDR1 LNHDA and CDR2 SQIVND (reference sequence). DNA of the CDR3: TGTGCCAGTAGTATAGATATAAGGCGGGCAACTGATCACGGGCAGTACTTC. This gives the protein CASSIDIRRATDHGQYF.

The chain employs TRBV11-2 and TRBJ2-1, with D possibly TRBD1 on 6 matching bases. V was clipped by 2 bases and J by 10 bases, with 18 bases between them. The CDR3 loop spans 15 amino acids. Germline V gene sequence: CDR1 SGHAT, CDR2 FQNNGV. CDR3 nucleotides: TGTGCCAGCAGCTTAAGAGGGGCAGGGGTAGGAGAGCAGTTCTTC. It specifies CASSLRGAGVGEQFF.

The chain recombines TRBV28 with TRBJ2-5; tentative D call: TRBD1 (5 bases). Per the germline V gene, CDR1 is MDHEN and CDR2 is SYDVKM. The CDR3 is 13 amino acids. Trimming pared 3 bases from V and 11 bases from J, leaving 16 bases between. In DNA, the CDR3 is TGTGCCAGCAGTTTGGGCAGGGCAGATGAGCAGTACTTC. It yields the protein CASSLGRADEQYF. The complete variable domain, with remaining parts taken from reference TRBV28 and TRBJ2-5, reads DVKVTQSSRYLVKRTGEKVFLECVQDMDHENMFWYRQDPGLGLRLIYFSYDVKMKEKGDIPEGYSVSREKKERFSLILESASTNQTSMYLCASSLGRADEQYFGPGTRLLVL.

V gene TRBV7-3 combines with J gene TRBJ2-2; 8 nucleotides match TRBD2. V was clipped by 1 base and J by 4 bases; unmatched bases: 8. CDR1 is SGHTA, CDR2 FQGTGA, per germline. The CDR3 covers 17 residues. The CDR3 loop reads CASSLKVGGAVTGELFF. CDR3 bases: TGTGCCAGCAGCTTAAAGGTCGGGGGGGCGGTCACCGGGGAGCTGTTTTTT.

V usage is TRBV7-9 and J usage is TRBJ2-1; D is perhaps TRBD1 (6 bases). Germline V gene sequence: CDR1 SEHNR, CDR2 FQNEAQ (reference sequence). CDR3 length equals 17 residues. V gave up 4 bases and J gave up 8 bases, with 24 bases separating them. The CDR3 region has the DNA TGTGCCAGCAGCTCATTTTCACATTTCAGGGGTCTGGATGAGCAGTTCTTC. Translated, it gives CASSSFSHFRGLDEQFF.

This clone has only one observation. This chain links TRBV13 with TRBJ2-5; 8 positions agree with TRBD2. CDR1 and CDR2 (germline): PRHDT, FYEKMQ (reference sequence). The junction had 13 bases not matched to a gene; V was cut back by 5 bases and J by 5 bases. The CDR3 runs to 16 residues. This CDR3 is CASSRWDAGGTETQYF. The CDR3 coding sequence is TGTGCCAGCAGCCGGTGGGATGCGGGAGGCACGGAGACCCAGTACTTC.

The CDR3 DNA reads TGTGCCACCAGTAAGGACAGTACCTACGAGCAGTACTTC. It yields the protein CATSKDSTYEQYF. The rearrangement joins TRBV15 to TRBJ2-7; tentative D call: TRBD1 (6 bases). The CDR3 length is 13 residues. Germline values: CDR1 LNHNV, CDR2 YYDKDF (reference sequence). V was pared by 6 bases and J by 2 bases, with 11 bases between. Full variable domain (outside the CDR3, taken from reference TRBV15 and TRBJ2-7): DAMVIQNPRYQVTQFGKPVTLSCSQTLNHNVMYWYQQKSSQAPKLLFHYYDKDFNNEADTPDNFQSRRPNTSFCFLDIRSPGLGDTAMYLCATSKDSTYEQYFGPGTRLTVT.

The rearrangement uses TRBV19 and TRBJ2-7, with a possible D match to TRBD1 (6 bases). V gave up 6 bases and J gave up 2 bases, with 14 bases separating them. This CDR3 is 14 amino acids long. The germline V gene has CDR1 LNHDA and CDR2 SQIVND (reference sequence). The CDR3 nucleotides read TGTGCCAGTAGGGAAACAGGGATGACCTACGAGCAGTACTTC. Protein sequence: CASRETGMTYEQYF.

CDR3: CASSSTGLARSPLHF. CDR3 DNA: TGTGCCAGCAGCAGTACAGGGCTGGCGCGGTCACCCCTCCACTTT. V and J are TRBV5-4 and TRBJ1-6, with a tentative D call TRBD1 (6 bases). The V gene's germline CDR1 is SGHNT and CDR2 YYREEE (reference sequence). The germline V and J ends were trimmed by 4 bases and 10 bases, with 18 bases remaining between them. The CDR3 extends over 15 amino acids.

The CDR3 here is CASSFPDTYGYTF. CDR3 DNA sequence: TGTGCCAGCAGCTTTCCGGACACATATGGCTACACCTTC. The V gene is TRBV5-4, the J gene TRBJ1-2; D perhaps matches TRBD1 (5 bases). Trimming took 2 bases from V and 5 from J, leaving 10 bases between them. This CDR3 contains 13 residues. Germline V CDR1 and CDR2: SGHNT, YYREEE (reference sequence).

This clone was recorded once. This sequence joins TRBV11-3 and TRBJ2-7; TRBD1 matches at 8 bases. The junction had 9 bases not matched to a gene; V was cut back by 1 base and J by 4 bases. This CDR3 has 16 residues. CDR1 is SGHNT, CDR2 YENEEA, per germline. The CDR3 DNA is TGTGCCAGCAGCTTAGGATCCGGGACAGGCCTATACGAGCAGTACTTC. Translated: CASSLGSGTGLYEQYF.

The CDR3 region is CAWSVQGRTDTQYF. In nucleotides, the CDR3 is TGTGCCTGGAGTGTACAGGGCCGCACAGATACGCAGTATTTT. The rearrangement joins TRBV30 to TRBJ2-3; possibly TRBD1 for D (6 bases). CDR3 length equals 14 residues. Germline V CDR1 and CDR2: GTSNPN, SVGIG (reference sequence). Trimming removed 0 bases from V and 1 base from J, with 8 bases in between.